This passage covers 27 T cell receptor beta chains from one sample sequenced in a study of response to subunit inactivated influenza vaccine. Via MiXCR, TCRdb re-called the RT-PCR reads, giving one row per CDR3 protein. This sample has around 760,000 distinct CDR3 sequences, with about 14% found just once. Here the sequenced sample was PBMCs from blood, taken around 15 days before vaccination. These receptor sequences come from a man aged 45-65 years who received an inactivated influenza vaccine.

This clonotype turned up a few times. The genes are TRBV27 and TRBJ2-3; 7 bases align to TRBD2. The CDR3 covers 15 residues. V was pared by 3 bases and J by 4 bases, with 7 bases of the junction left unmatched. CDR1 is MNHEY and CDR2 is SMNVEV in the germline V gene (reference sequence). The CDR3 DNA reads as TGTGCCAGCAGTTTCCTCACTAGCGTTGCAGATACGCAGTATTTT. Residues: CASSFLTSVADTQYF.

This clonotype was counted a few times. The CDR3, as DNA: TGCGCCAGCAGCTCTCGACTAGCGGGGGGGGATACGCAGTATTTT. Protein: CASSSRLAGGDTQYF. The gene calls are TRBV5-1 and TRBJ2-3; 14 bases are shared with TRBD2. The V gene end was trimmed by 3 bases and the J gene end by 6 bases; junction bases not matched to a gene: 3. Germline CDR1 is SGHRS and CDR2 is YFSETQ. The CDR3 contains 15 residues.

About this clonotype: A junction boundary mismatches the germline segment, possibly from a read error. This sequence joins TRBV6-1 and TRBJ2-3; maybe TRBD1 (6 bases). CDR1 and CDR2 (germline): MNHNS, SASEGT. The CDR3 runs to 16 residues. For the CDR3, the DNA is TGTGCCAGCACTGAACCCTACAGGGAGATCACAGATACGCAGTATTTT. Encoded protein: CASTEPYREITDTQYF.

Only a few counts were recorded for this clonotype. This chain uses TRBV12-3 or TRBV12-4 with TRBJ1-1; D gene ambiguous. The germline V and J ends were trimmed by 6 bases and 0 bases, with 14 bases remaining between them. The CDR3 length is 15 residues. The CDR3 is CASRVWAAMNTEAFF. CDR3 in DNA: TGTGCCAGCAGGGTGTGGGCCGCCATGAACACTGAAGCTTTCTTT.

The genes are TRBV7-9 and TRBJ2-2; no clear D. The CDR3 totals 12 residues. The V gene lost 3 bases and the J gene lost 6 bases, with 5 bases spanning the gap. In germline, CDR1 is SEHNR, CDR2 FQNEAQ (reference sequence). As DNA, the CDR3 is TGTGCCAGCAGCTTTGTTCCCGGGGAGCTGTTTTTT. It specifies CASSFVPGELFF.

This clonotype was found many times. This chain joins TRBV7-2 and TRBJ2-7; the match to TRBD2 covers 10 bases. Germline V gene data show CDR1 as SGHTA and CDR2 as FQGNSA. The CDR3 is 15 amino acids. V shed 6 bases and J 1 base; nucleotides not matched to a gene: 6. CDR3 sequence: CASRGSGGASYEQYF. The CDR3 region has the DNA TGTGCCAGCAGGGGCAGCGGGGGGGCGTCCTACGAGCAGTACTTC. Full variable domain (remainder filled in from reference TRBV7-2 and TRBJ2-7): GAGVSQSPSNKVTEKGKDVELRCDPISGHTALYWYRQSLGQGLEFLIYFQGNSAPDKSGLPSDRFSAERTGGSVSTLTIQRTQQEDSAVYLCASRGSGGASYEQYFGPGTRLTVT.

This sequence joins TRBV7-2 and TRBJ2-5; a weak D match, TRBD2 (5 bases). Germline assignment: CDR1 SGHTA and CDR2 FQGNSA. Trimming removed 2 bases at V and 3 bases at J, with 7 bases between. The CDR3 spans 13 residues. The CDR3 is CASSLWEKETQYF. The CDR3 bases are TGTGCCAGCAGCTTATGGGAGAAAGAGACCCAGTACTTC.

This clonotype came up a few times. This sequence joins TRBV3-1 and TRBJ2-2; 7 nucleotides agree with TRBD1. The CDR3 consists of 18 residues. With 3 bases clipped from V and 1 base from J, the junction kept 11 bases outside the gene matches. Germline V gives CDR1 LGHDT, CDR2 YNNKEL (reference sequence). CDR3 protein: CASSHPPPGQWNTGELFF. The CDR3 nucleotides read TGTGCCAGCAGCCATCCTCCTCCGGGACAGTGGAACACCGGGGAGCTGTTTTTT.

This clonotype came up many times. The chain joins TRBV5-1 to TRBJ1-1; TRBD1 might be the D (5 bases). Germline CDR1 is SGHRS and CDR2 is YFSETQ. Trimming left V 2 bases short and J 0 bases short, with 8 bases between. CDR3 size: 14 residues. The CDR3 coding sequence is TGCGCCAGCAGCTTTTCAGGGATGAACACTGAAGCTTTCTTT. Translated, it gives CASSFSGMNTEAFF.

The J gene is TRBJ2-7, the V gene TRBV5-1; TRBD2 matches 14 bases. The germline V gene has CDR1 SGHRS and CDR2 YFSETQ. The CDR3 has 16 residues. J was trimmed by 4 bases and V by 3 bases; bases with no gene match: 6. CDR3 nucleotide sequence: TGCGCCAGCAGCTGGGGGACTAGCGGGAGTCGGTACGAGCAGTACTTC. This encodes CASSWGTSGSRYEQYF.

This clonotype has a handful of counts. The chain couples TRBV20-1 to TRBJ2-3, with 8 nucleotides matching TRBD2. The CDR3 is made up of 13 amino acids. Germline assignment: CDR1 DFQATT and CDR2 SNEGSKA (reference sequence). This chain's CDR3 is CSGRGGATDTQYF. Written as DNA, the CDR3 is TGCAGCGGCCGGGGGGGAGCCACAGATACGCAGTATTTT.

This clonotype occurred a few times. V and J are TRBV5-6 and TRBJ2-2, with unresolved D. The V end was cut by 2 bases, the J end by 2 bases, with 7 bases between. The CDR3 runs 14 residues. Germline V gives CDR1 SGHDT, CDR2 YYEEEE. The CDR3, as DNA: TGTGCCAGCAGCTTTTGGTCAAACACCGGGGAGCTGTTTTTT. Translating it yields CASSFWSNTGELFF.

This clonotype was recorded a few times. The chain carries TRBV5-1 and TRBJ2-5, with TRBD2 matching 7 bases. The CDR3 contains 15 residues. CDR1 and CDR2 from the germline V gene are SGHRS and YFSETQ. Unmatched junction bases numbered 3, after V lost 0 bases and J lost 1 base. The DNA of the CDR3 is TGCGCCAGCAGCTTGGTAGGACTAGGCCAAGAGACCCAGTACTTC. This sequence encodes CASSLVGLGQETQYF.

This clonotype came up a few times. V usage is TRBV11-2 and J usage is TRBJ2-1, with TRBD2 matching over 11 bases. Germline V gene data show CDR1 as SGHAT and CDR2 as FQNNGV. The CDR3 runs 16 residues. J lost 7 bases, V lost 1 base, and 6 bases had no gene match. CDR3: CASSLVYRLAGNEQFF. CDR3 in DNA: TGTGCCAGCAGCTTAGTTTATCGACTAGCGGGGAATGAGCAGTTCTTC.

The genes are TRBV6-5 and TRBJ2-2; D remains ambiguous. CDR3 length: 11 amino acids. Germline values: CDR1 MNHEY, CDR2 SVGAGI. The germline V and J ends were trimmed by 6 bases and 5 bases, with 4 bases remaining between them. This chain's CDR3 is CASRHTGELFF. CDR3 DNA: TGTGCCAGCAGGCATACCGGGGAGCTGTTTTTT.

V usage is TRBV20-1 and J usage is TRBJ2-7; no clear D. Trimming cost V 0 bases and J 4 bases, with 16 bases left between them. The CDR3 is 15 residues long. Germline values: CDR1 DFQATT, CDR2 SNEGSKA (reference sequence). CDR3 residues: CSARDLAGRRYEQYF. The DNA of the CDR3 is TGCAGTGCTAGAGATCTGGCCGGTCGACGATACGAGCAGTACTTC.

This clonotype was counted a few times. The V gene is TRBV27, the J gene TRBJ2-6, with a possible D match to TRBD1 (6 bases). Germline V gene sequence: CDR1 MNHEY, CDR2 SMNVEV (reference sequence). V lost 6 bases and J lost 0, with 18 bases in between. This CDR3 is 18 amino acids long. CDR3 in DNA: TGTGCCAGCAGCCCTCCCGGACAGTTAGTCTCTGGGGCCAACGTCCTGACTTTC. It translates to CASSPPGQLVSGANVLTF.

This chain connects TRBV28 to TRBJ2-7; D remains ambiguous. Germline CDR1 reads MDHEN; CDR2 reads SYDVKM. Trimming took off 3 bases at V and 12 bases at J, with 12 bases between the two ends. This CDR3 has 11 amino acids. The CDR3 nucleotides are TGTGCCAGCAGTTTCGCCGATTGGCTGTACTTC. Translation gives CASSFADWLYF. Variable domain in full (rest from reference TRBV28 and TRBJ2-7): DVKVTQSSRYLVKRTGEKVFLECVQDMDHENMFWYRQDPGLGLRLIYFSYDVKMKEKGDIPEGYSVSREKKERFSLILESASTNQTSMYLCASSFADWLYFGPGTRLTVT.

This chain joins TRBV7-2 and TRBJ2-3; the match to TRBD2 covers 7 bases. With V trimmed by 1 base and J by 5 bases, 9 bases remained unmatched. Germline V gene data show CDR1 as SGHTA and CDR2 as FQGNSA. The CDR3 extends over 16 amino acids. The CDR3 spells CASSLGGGSRRDTQYF. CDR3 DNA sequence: TGTGCCAGCAGCTTAGGGGGCGGGAGTAGGCGAGATACGCAGTATTTT.

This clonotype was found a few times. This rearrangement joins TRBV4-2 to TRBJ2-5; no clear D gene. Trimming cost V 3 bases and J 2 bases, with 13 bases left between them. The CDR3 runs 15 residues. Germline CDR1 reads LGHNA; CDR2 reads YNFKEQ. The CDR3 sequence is CASSQGNQFQETQYF. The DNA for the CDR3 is TGTGCCAGCAGCCAGGGGAATCAGTTTCAAGAGACCCAGTACTTC.

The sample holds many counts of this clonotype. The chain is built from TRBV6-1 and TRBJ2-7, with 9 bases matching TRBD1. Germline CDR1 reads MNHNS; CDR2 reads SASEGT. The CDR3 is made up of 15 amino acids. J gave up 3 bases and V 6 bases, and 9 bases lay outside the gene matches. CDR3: CASRTTGTGIYEQYF. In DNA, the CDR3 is TGTGCCAGCAGAACTACCGGGACAGGGATCTACGAGCAGTACTTC.

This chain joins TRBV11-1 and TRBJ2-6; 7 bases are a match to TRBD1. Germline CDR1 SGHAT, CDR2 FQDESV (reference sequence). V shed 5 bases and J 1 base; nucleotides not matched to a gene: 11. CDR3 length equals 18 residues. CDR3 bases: TGTGCCAGCAGCCTGGGACAGAGAATCTTTTCTGGGGCCAACGTCCTGACTTTC. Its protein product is CASSLGQRIFSGANVLTF.

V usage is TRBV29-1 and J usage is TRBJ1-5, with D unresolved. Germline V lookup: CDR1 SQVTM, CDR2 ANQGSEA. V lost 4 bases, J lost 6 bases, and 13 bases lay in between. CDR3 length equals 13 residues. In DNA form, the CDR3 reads TGCAGCGTTGTAGGCGGGGTTGGTCAGCCCCAGCATTTT. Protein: CSVVGGVGQPQHF. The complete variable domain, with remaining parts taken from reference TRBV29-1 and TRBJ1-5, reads SAVISQKPSRDICQRGTSLTIQCQVDSQVTMMFWYRQQPGQSLTLIATANQGSEATYESGFVIDKFPISRPNLTFSTLTVSNMSPEDSSIYLCSVVGGVGQPQHFGDGTRLSIL.

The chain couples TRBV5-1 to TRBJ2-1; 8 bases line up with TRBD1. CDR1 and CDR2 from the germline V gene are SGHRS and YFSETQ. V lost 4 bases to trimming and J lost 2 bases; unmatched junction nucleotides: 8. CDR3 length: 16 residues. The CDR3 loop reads CASSRRTGLTYNEQFF. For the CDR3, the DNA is TGCGCCAGCAGCCGGAGGACAGGGCTTACCTACAATGAGCAGTTCTTC.

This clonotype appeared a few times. Here the CDR3 DNA reads TGTGCCAGCAGCTCGAATTGGGAGACCCAGTACTTC. It specifies CASSSNWETQYF. The chain is built from TRBV5-6 and TRBJ2-5; D is unclear. The CDR3 has 12 residues. Germline loops: CDR1 SGHDT, CDR2 YYEEEE. V dropped 3 bases and J dropped 5 bases, with 8 bases sitting between them.

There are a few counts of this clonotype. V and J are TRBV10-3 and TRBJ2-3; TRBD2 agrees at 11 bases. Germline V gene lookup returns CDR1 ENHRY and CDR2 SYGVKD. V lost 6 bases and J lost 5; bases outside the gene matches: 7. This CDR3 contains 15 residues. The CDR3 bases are TGTGCCATCAGGAGACTAGCGGGGCCTATAGATACGCAGTATTTT. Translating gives CAIRRLAGPIDTQYF.

Written as DNA, the CDR3 is TGCGCCAGCAGCATGGCGGGAGCCGACGGGCCCCAGCATTTT. Its translation: CASSMAGADGPQHF. The chain links TRBV5-1 to TRBJ1-5; no reliable D call. The CDR3 is 14 residues long. The V and J ends lost 4 bases and 9 bases respectively, with 17 bases between them. Germline V gene sequence: CDR1 SGHRS, CDR2 YFSETQ.